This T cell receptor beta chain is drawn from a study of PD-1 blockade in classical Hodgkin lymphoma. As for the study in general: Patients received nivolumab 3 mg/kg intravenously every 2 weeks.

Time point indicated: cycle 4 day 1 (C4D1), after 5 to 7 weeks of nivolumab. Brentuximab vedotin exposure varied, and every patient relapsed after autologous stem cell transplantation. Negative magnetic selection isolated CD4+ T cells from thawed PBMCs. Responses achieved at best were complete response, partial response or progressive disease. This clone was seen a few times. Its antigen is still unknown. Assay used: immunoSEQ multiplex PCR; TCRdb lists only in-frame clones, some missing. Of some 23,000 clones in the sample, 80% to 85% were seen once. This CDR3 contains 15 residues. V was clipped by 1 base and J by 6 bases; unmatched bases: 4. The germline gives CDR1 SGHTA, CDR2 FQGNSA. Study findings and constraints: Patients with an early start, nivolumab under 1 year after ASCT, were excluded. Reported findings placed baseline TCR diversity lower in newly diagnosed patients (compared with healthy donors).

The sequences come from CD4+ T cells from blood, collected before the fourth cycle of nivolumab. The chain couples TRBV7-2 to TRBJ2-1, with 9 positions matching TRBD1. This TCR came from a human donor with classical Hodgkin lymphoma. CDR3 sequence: CASSLGGTGFNEQFF. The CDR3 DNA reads TGTGCCAGCAGCTTAGGAGGGACAGGGTTCAATGAGCAGTTCTTC.